The 16 T cell receptor beta chains listed next were all sequenced from one sample in a study of T cells expressing NK-cell markers. TCRdb reanalyzed the 5' RACE reads, giving one entry per CDR3 protein sequence and no DNA. The sample table includes about 260,000 distinct CDR3 sequences. Sequencing used blood T cells: a sorted CD56 or NKG2C T cell subset, CD4+ or CD8+ T cells, or bulk PBMC T cells (not recorded which). The receptors shown here come from a man between 18 and 29 years old in good health.

The chain joins TRBV4-1 to TRBJ2-4; TCRdb outputs TRBD2, but without DNA this stays unchecked. The CDR3 loop spans 16 amino acids. CDR1 and CDR2 from the germline V gene are MGHRA and YSYEKL. The chain's CDR3 is CASSQVSTSGLNIQYF.

This sequence joins TRBV28 and TRBJ2-5; TCRdb's D gene call, TRBD1, goes unchecked for lack of DNA. The germline CDR1 and CDR2 sequences are MDHEN and SYDVKM. The CDR3 loop spans 15 amino acids. The CDR3 here is CASSWQGRIQETQYF.

This rearrangement joins TRBV7-3 to TRBJ2-3; absent DNA, TCRdb's TRBD2 call cannot be checked. Germline V gene data show CDR1 as SGHTA and CDR2 as FQGTGA. The CDR3 length is 14 residues. The CDR3 reads CASSLLAGADTQYF.

The V gene is TRBV5-1, the J gene TRBJ2-3; there is no DNA to check the TCRdb D call of TRBD2. The CDR3 is made up of 16 amino acids. Germline loops: CDR1 SGHRS, CDR2 YFSETQ. CDR3 residues: CASSLLDSGSVDTQYF.

V usage is TRBV29-1 and J usage is TRBJ1-4. The V gene's germline CDR1 is SQVTM and CDR2 ANQGSEA. The length of the CDR3 is 12 residues. CDR3 sequence: CSVLLANEKLFF.

The chain combines TRBV28 with TRBJ2-7; TCRdb's D call, TRBD1, is unchecked because there is no DNA. The CDR3 has 17 amino acids. From germline, CDR1 is MDHEN and CDR2 SYDVKM. This chain's CDR3 is CASSLWRDRSSSYEQYF.

V gene TRBV3-1 combines with J gene TRBJ2-3; TCRdb's D call, TRBD2, is unchecked because there is no DNA. Germline CDR1 is LGHDT and CDR2 is YNNKEL (reference sequence). The CDR3 length is 15 residues. This chain's CDR3 is CASSLGPYLADTQYF.

The chain combines TRBV20-1 with TRBJ2-5; TCRdb indicates TRBD1, and absent DNA this call remains unverified. The germline V gene encodes CDR1 DFQATT and CDR2 SNEGSKA (reference sequence). The CDR3 has 13 residues. The CDR3 loop reads CSAQYPGRETQYF.

This sequence joins TRBV6-5 and TRBJ2-7; TCRdb's D call, TRBD1, is unchecked because there is no DNA. The CDR3 spans 14 residues. CDR1 and CDR2 from the germline V gene are MNHEY and SVGAGI. CDR3 in amino acids: CASSWTDRDYEQYF.

V usage is TRBV20-1 and J usage is TRBJ2-1; with no DNA, the TCRdb D assignment of TRBD1 cannot be verified. The CDR3 loop spans 15 amino acids. Germline CDR1 reads DFQATT; CDR2 reads SNEGSKA (reference sequence). CDR3 in amino acids: CSATPFGTDVDEQFF.

This sequence joins TRBV20-1 and TRBJ2-3. There are 15 residues in the CDR3. CDR1 and CDR2 (germline): DFQATT, SNEGSKA (reference sequence). CDR3 sequence: CSARDLSLFPYTQYF.

This chain links TRBV19 with TRBJ1-4; TCRdb outputs TRBD1, but without DNA this stays unchecked. The germline CDR1 and CDR2 sequences are LNHDA and SQIVND (reference sequence). CDR3 length equals 15 residues. Here the CDR3 reads CASSPRGQLNEKLFF.

The chain employs TRBV11-2 and TRBJ2-1; TCRdb designates TRBD2, a call that cannot be tested without DNA. Per germline, CDR1 SGHAT and CDR2 FQNNGV. This CDR3 contains 15 residues. The CDR3 loop is CASSLLAIGYNEQFF.

This chain connects TRBV12-3 or TRBV12-4 to TRBJ2-3; the TCRdb call, TRBD1, lacks DNA for checking. The CDR3 has 15 amino acids. This chain's CDR3 is CASSFSGPLGDTQYF.

This chain uses TRBV14 with TRBJ2-5; the D call of TRBD1 rests on TCRdb alone, since no DNA is present to check it. The length of the CDR3 is 14 residues. Looked up from germline, CDR1 is SGHDN and CDR2 is FVKESK. The CDR3 sequence is CASSERTVQETQYF. The variable domain in full, completed from reference TRBV14 and TRBJ2-5, reads EAGVTQFPSHSVIEKGQTVTLRCDPISGHDNLYWYRRVMGKEIKFLLHFVKESKQDESGMPNNRFLAERTGGTYSTLKVQPAELEDSGVYFCASSERTVQETQYFGPGTRLLVL.

The chain has TRBV29-1 and TRBJ2-2. The germline V gene encodes CDR1 SQVTM and CDR2 ANQGSEA. The CDR3 is 11 amino acids. The CDR3 here is CSVRKAGELFF.